One and the same sample provided the 24 T cell receptor beta chains below, sequenced in a study of blood T cells in healthy people across ages. Primers used in a second PCR of roughly 6 to 12 cycles were a sample-barcoded 5' primer and a J-beta primer mix. MiXCR was run by TCRdb on the 5' RACE reads, yielding one entry per CDR3 protein. This table has 650,000 to 700,000 distinct CDR3 sequences, 32% appearing once. The specimen sequenced was blood. Receptors originate from a woman older than 75 in good health.

Comments on this clonotype: One junction end does not reproduce the germline sequence, and a read error may be involved. This chain joins TRBV5-6 and TRBJ2-7; no clear D. Germline lookup yields CDR1 SGHDT and CDR2 YYEEEE. The CDR3 runs 14 residues. CDR3 in DNA: TGTGCCGGCAGCCTGCAAAGGGAAACCTACGAGCAGTACTTC. Translation gives CAGSLQRETYEQYF.

The chain uses TRBV12-3 or TRBV12-4 and TRBJ1-1; D is perhaps TRBD1 (5 bases). The CDR3 is 11 amino acids. Trimming took 4 bases from V and 10 from J, leaving 10 bases between them. This CDR3 is CASSYGGGAFF. CDR3 in DNA: TGTGCCAGCAGTTATGGCGGGGGAGCTTTCTTT.

The gene calls are TRBV12-3 or TRBV12-4 and TRBJ2-1; no definite D call. This CDR3 region has 10 residues. V was clipped by 8 bases and J by 3 bases, with 2 bases between them. The CDR3 here is CASGYNEQFF. As DNA, the CDR3 is TGTGCCAGCGGCTACAATGAGCAGTTCTTC.

This clonotype was recorded a few times. This may arise from a read error, as a much more abundant clone is one base away. V and J are TRBV9 and TRBJ2-5; 11 nucleotides line up with TRBD1. This CDR3 is 15 amino acids long. Germline values: CDR1 SGDLS, CDR2 YYNGEE. Trimming removed 3 bases from V and 11 bases from J; junction bases left unmatched: 12. The CDR3 DNA sequence: TGTGCCAGCAGCGCGGGACAGGGGGTGGGCAATGAGCAGTACTTC. This gives the protein CASSAGQGVGNEQYF.

This clonotype was recorded at least ten times. This chain uses TRBV5-6 with TRBJ2-3, with 8 bases identical to TRBD2. V was pared by 0 bases and J by 2 bases, with 8 bases of the junction left unmatched. CDR1 is SGHDT and CDR2 is YYEEEE in the germline V gene. The CDR3 is 17 amino acids. CDR3 region: CASSLERGLRNTDTQYF. The CDR3 coding sequence is TGTGCCAGCAGCTTGGAGCGGGGGCTGCGGAACACAGATACGCAGTATTTT.

The V and J genes are TRBV7-2 and TRBJ2-3; 9 bases are a match to TRBD1. This CDR3 is 15 amino acids long. Unmatched junction bases numbered 5, after V lost 5 bases and J lost 2 bases. Germline CDR1 and CDR2: SGHTA and FQGNSA. This chain's CDR3 is CASSHRGPDTDTQYF. CDR3 sequence (DNA): TGTGCCAGCAGCCACAGGGGGCCGGACACAGATACGCAGTATTTT.

This clonotype was recorded many times. The rearrangement joins TRBV20-1 to TRBJ2-3; perhaps TRBD2 as D (5 bases). V shed 0 bases and J shed 2 bases, with 12 bases lying between them. CDR1 and CDR2 from the germline V gene are DFQATT and SNEGSKA (reference sequence). The CDR3 loop spans 15 amino acids. CDR3 nucleotides: TGCAGTGCTAGAGATGGCGGGCAGTACACAGATACGCAGTATTTT. Translation gives CSARDGGQYTDTQYF.

With respect to this clonotype: A much larger clone differs by one base, so this may be a read error. V usage is TRBV19 and J usage is TRBJ2-1, with D perhaps given as TRBD1 or TRBD2 (5 bases each). Germline values: CDR1 LNHDA, CDR2 SQIVND (reference sequence). CDR3 length: 15 amino acids. CDR3 DNA: TGTGCCAGTAGTACGGGACGGGGATACTACAGTGAGCAGTTCTTC. Its translation: CASSTGRGYYSEQFF.

Many counts were recorded for this clonotype. The V and J genes are TRBV5-1 and TRBJ2-3, with D possibly being TRBD2 (5 bases). Trimming shortened V by 4 bases and J by 4 bases, and 13 bases separated the two germline ends. CDR1 and CDR2 (germline): SGHRS, YFSETQ. This CDR3 contains 14 residues. The CDR3 nucleotides are TGCGCCAGCAGCGGATCGTCGAGGGCAGATACGCAGTATTTT. Encoded protein: CASSGSSRADTQYF.

Regarding this clonotype: Since the CDR3 does not end with the conserved phenylalanine or tryptophan, this likely comes from a read error. The rearrangement uses TRBV7-2 and TRBJ2-5; D gene ambiguous. The J call is uncertain, as TRBJ2-7 better fits the DNA end. The CDR3 consists of 13 residues. The germline V gene has CDR1 SGHTA and CDR2 FQGNSA. CDR3 DNA: TGTGCCAGCAGCTTAGCAGGCGTGGGCGAGCAGTACTAC. This sequence encodes CASSLAGVGEQYY.

In this sample, this clonotype turned up many times. V usage is TRBV20-1 and J usage is TRBJ1-2; 7 bases fit TRBD1. Germline assignment: CDR1 DFQATT and CDR2 SNEGSKA (reference sequence). After removal of 2 bases from V and 8 bases from J, the junction contained 23 bases not matched to a gene. This CDR3 is built from 18 residues. The CDR3 sequence: CSARTQGLDRAPSGGYTF. Here the CDR3 DNA reads TGCAGTGCTAGAACCCAAGGATTAGACAGGGCCCCGTCGGGGGGCTACACCTTC.

This clonotype was seen ten or more times. The V and J genes are TRBV7-2 and TRBJ1-6; TRBD1 aligns across 8 bases. V was pared by 5 bases and J by 5 bases, with 11 bases of the junction left unmatched. The germline V gene encodes CDR1 SGHTA and CDR2 FQGNSA. The CDR3 runs to 17 residues. This chain's CDR3 is CASSRRARDRNNSPLHF. For the CDR3, the DNA is TGTGCCAGCAGCCGACGGGCCCGGGACAGGAATAATTCACCCCTCCACTTT.

This clonotype came up many times. The DNA of the CDR3 is TGCGCCAGCAGCCAAGATGTATATGGCTACACCTTC. This gives the protein CASSQDVYGYTF. This rearrangement joins TRBV4-1 to TRBJ1-2; D is unclear. Germline loops: CDR1 MGHRA, CDR2 YSYEKL. This CDR3 region has 12 residues. V was cut by 0 bases and J by 5 bases, with 4 bases left in between.

Only a few counts were recorded for this clonotype. This sequence joins TRBV12-3 or TRBV12-4 and TRBJ2-2; D is unclear. V lost 3 bases and J 0 bases, leaving 11 bases between the germline ends. This CDR3 spans 16 amino acids. The chain's CDR3 is CASSLDRTANTGELFF. CDR3 sequence (DNA): TGTGCCAGCAGTTTGGATAGAACTGCGAACACCGGGGAGCTGTTTTTT.

This chain's CDR3 is CASRDSSRETQYF. The CDR3 DNA follows: TGTGCCAGCAGGGACAGTTCTCGGGAGACCCAGTACTTC. The J gene is TRBJ2-5, the V gene TRBV2, with D tentatively TRBD1 (6 bases). This CDR3 region has 13 residues. Deletions cut 6 bases from V and 5 bases from J, with 13 bases between. Germline V gene sequence: CDR1 SNHLY, CDR2 FYNNEI.

This clonotype was detected many times. CDR3 DNA: TGTGCCAGCAGCCGGGACACCCGAGAGACAGATACGCAGTATTTT. It specifies CASSRDTRETDTQYF. The J gene is TRBJ2-3, the V gene TRBV7-6; tentative D call: TRBD1 (6 bases). CDR1 and CDR2 from the germline V gene are SGHVS and FNYEAQ. This CDR3 region has 15 residues. Trimming shortened V by 5 bases and J by 3 bases, and 15 bases separated the two germline ends.

This clonotype was counted at least ten times. This rearrangement joins TRBV6-6 to TRBJ2-5; a possible D gene is TRBD2 (7 bases). V was trimmed by 1 base and J by 3 bases, leaving 21 bases between them. The CDR3 totals 18 residues. Germline CDR1 MNHNY, CDR2 SVGAGI (reference sequence). CDR3 sequence: CASSYWDLGGGREETQYF. CDR3 coding DNA: TGTGCCAGCAGTTACTGGGACCTAGGGGGGGGCAGGGAAGAGACCCAGTACTTC.

The chain links TRBV7-8 to TRBJ2-7, with 8 positions matching TRBD1. The J call may be wrong; the DNA end is better matched by TRBJ2-5. The length of the CDR3 is 15 residues. Germline V gene data show CDR1 as SGHVS and CDR2 as FQNEAQ. This chain's CDR3 is CASSLGSTGVETQYF. CDR3 nucleotides: TGTGCCAGCAGCTTAGGGTCGACAGGGGTAGAGACCCAGTACTTC.

The rearrangement uses TRBV7-2 and TRBJ2-1; 8 bases are shared with TRBD2. The CDR3 sequence is 15 residues long. CDR1 SGHTA and CDR2 FQGNSA come from the germline V gene. V lost 2 bases to trimming and J lost 4 bases; unmatched junction nucleotides: 4. The CDR3 nucleotides are TGTGCCAGCAGCTTACCGGGAGGGCCTTACAATGAGCAGTTCTTC. Translation: CASSLPGGPYNEQFF.

This clonotype showed up just a few times. Since a much larger clone is just one base distant, this may be a read error. The rearrangement uses TRBV6-2 or TRBV6-3 and TRBJ2-6, with D perhaps matching TRBD1 (5 bases). The CDR3 contains 17 residues. CDR1 and CDR2 from the germline V gene are MNHEY and SVGEGT. Here the CDR3 reads CASSYRVRLSGANVRTF. DNA for the CDR3: TGTGCCAGCAGTTACCGTGTCAGACTCTCTGGGGCCAACGTCCGGACTTTC.

This clonotype was seen repeatedly, ten times or more. The chain couples TRBV20-1 to TRBJ2-7; 7 nucleotides align to TRBD1. V lost 5 bases and J lost 2; bases outside the gene matches: 15. Germline CDR1 and CDR2: DFQATT and SNEGSKA (reference sequence). The CDR3 has 16 amino acids. The CDR3 region has the DNA TGCAGTGCTCAACCGAGCTACAGGGGTCGGACCTACGAGCAGTACTTC. This translates into CSAQPSYRGRTYEQYF.

The rearrangement links TRBV30 to TRBJ2-3, with 7 bases lining up with TRBD2. Germline values: CDR1 GTSNPN, CDR2 SVGIG (reference sequence). This CDR3 comprises 14 residues. V lost 4 bases to trimming and J lost 4 bases; unmatched junction nucleotides: 8. DNA of the CDR3: TGTGCCTGGAAGCGGGGATGGGGCGCAGATACGCAGTATTTT. Translation gives CAWKRGWGADTQYF.

This clonotype came up a few times. A read error may explain this, as a much larger clone is one base away. The chain joins TRBV7-2 to TRBJ1-2, with D perhaps matching TRBD1 (6 bases). The germline V gene has CDR1 SGHTA and CDR2 FQGNSA. The germline V and J ends were trimmed by 1 base and 3 bases, with 12 bases remaining between them. CDR3 length: 15 amino acids. CDR3 DNA: TGTGCCAGCAGCTTAGTAGACAGGCCAGACTATGGCTACACCTTC. Protein sequence: CASSLVDRPDYGYTF.

The chain combines TRBV12-3 or TRBV12-4 with TRBJ2-3, with D possibly called TRBD1 or TRBD2 (5 bases each). Trimming took 3 bases from V and 4 from J, leaving 11 bases between them. The CDR3 sequence is 14 residues long. The CDR3, as DNA: TGTGCCAGCAGTTTGGGGGTGAGCGCAGATACGCAGTATTTT. Translated, it gives CASSLGVSADTQYF.